These 26 T cell receptor beta chains were all obtained from the same sample, sequenced in a study of blood T cells in healthy people across ages (dated by TCRdb to 2014 to 2015). The library came from 5' RACE. The run used an Illumina HiSeq 2500. A second roughly 6 to 12 cycle PCR used a sample-barcoded 5' primer and a J-beta primer mix. TCRdb reprocessed the public reads (quality trimming at Q25 with fastp, clone calling with MiXCR) and kept in-frame beta chains. Rows are unified per CDR3 protein, each entry keeping the most common DNA and genes. This sample is represented by hundreds of thousands of distinct CDR3 sequences; about 32% of them were singletons. The ten largest clones represent 15% to 19% of the sample. Sequencing input: blood. These receptors were collected from a woman at least 80 years old in good health. Donor details come from another sample of the same person, matched by shared clones.

The V call is TRBV6-1, the J call TRBJ2-2, with D possibly being TRBD1 (5 bases). Trimming removed 4 bases at V and 1 base at J, with 10 bases between. CDR1 and CDR2 (germline): MNHNS, SASEGT. This CDR3 has 15 amino acids. The CDR3 spells CASSASDRNTGELFF. The CDR3, as DNA: TGTGCCAGCAGTGCTTCAGACAGGAACACCGGGGAGCTGTTTTTT.

There are a few counts of this clonotype. The chain has TRBV6-2 or TRBV6-3 and TRBJ1-5, with 8 bases lining up with TRBD1. J lost 4 bases, V lost 5 bases, and 7 bases had no gene match. Germline V gene data show CDR1 as MNHEY and CDR2 as SVGEGT. The CDR3 has 15 amino acids. The CDR3 reads CASSARGRGNQPQHF. DNA for the CDR3: TGTGCCAGCAGTGCCAGGGGGCGCGGGAATCAGCCCCAGCATTTT.

In its sample, this clonotype was seen many times. The chain has TRBV29-1 and TRBJ1-2, with TRBD1 as a possible D gene (6 bases). Trimming took 7 bases from V and 1 from J, leaving 13 bases between them. CDR3 size: 13 residues. In germline, CDR1 is SQVTM, CDR2 ANQGSEA. As DNA, the CDR3 is TGCAGCGGTGGAGGGGGGAATAACTATGGCTACACCTTC. The encoded protein is CSGGGGNNYGYTF.

This clonotype showed up many times. V usage is TRBV12-3 or TRBV12-4 and J usage is TRBJ1-2; no clear D gene. The CDR3 covers 12 residues. The germline V and J ends were trimmed by 4 bases and 8 bases, with 11 bases remaining between them. This CDR3 is CASSSYGGGYTF. The CDR3, as DNA: TGTGCCAGCAGTTCCTATGGAGGGGGCTACACCTTC.

This clonotype was seen ten or more times. The gene calls are TRBV29-1 and TRBJ1-2, with 8 positions matching TRBD1. V trimming: 2 bases; J trimming: 6 bases; junction bases outside the gene matches: 8. This CDR3 is built from 14 residues. Germline V gene data show CDR1 as SQVTM and CDR2 as ANQGSEA. CDR3 region: CSVEIWRTGNGYTF. The CDR3 nucleotides read TGCAGCGTTGAAATTTGGCGGACAGGGAATGGCTACACCTTC.

This chain uses TRBV15 with TRBJ1-5; no reliable D call. Germline assignment: CDR1 LNHNV and CDR2 YYDKDF (reference sequence). The ends were cut back, 0 bases at V and 5 bases at J, with 2 bases in the middle. CDR3 length: 12 amino acids. The CDR3 sequence is CATSRDDQPQHF. In DNA, the CDR3 is TGTGCCACCAGCAGAGACGATCAGCCCCAGCATTTT.

This clonotype was observed many times. The chain couples TRBV7-2 to TRBJ2-5, with 9 bases aligning to TRBD2. This CDR3 comprises 16 residues. The trim removed 2 bases at V and 5 bases at J, leaving 9 bases unmatched. Germline-derived CDR1 and CDR2 are SGHTA and FQGNSA. The CDR3 sequence: CASSLPRAGGVETQYF. As DNA, the CDR3 is TGTGCCAGCAGCTTACCTCGAGCGGGGGGCGTGGAGACCCAGTACTTC.

DNA for the CDR3: TGTGCCAGCAGTCCGGGACAGAACCTCCAAGAGACCCAGTACTTC. It codes for CASSPGQNLQETQYF. V gene TRBV12-3 or TRBV12-4 combines with J gene TRBJ2-5; 7 bases are shared with TRBD1. With 5 bases clipped from V and 1 base from J, the junction kept 7 bases outside the gene matches. The CDR3 contains 15 residues.

The V and J genes are TRBV5-1 and TRBJ2-1, with 7 bases that match TRBD2. The junction had 5 bases not matched to a gene; V was cut back by 4 bases and J by 4 bases. The CDR3 has 14 residues. Germline CDR1 reads SGHRS; CDR2 reads YFSETQ. The CDR3 loop reads CASSRGSGYNEQFF. CDR3 bases: TGCGCCAGCAGCAGGGGTAGCGGGTACAATGAGCAGTTCTTC.

As concerns this clonotype: Given a much more abundant clone one base away, this may be a read error. This chain joins TRBV6-5 and TRBJ2-3; perhaps D is TRBD1 or TRBD2 (6 bases each). The CDR3 contains 14 residues. Germline CDR1 is MNHEY and CDR2 is SVGAGI. The CDR3 loop is CASSAGQPRGTRYF. In DNA form, the CDR3 reads TGTGCCAGCAGTGCGGGACAACCTCGGGGTACGCGGTATTTT.

This sequence joins TRBV7-8 and TRBJ1-1, with TRBD1 matching over 9 bases. V was clipped by 5 bases and J by 1 base; unmatched bases: 5. The CDR3 runs to 15 residues. Germline V gives CDR1 SGHVS, CDR2 FQNEAQ. The CDR3 protein is CASSPQGAENTEAFF. The CDR3 DNA is TGTGCCAGCAGCCCACAGGGGGCTGAGAACACTGAAGCTTTCTTT.

About this clonotype: A much larger clone differs by one base, so this may be a read error. V is TRBV29-1 and J is TRBJ2-3, with TRBD2 identical over 14 bases. This CDR3 spans 17 amino acids. V was clipped by 3 bases and J by 1 base; unmatched bases: 6. Germline CDR1 SQVTM, CDR2 ANQGSEA. The CDR3 coding sequence is TGCAGCGTTGAGGGACTAGCGGGGGCAAGTGGCACAGATACGCAGTATTTT. Translated: CSVEGLAGASGTDTQYF.

This clonotype was counted at least ten times. CDR3 in DNA: TGTGCCAGCAGCCAACCTAGCGGGGGAGGAGAGACCCAGTACTTC. Its protein product is CASSQPSGGGETQYF. The chain recombines TRBV3-1 with TRBJ2-5; 10 bases match TRBD2. CDR3 length: 15 residues. CDR1 and CDR2 from the germline V gene are LGHDT and YNNKEL (reference sequence). V shed 2 bases and J 4 bases; nucleotides not matched to a gene: 4.

The V call is TRBV5-1, the J call TRBJ2-3; 10 positions agree with TRBD2. The V segment lost 3 bases and the J segment 4 bases; nucleotides outside the gene matches: 14. Germline V gives CDR1 SGHRS, CDR2 YFSETQ. This CDR3 region has 18 residues. The CDR3 spells CASSYLGTSERSADTQYF. In DNA, the CDR3 is TGCGCCAGCAGCTATCTCGGGACTAGCGAGAGAAGTGCAGATACGCAGTATTTT.

The chain uses TRBV6-6 and TRBJ1-2; no firm D call. Trimming removed 5 bases at V and 8 bases at J, with 9 bases between. The CDR3 sequence is 11 residues long. The germline V gene encodes CDR1 MNHNY and CDR2 SVGAGI (reference sequence). The CDR3 nucleotides read TGTGCCAGCAGTGCGACGGGCGGCTACACCTTC. It yields the protein CASSATGGYTF.

This rearrangement joins TRBV9 to TRBJ2-1; D assignment may be TRBD1 or TRBD2 (5 bases each). Trimming shortened V by 2 bases and J by 7 bases, and 19 bases separated the two germline ends. The germline V gene has CDR1 SGDLS and CDR2 YYNGEE. CDR3 size: 16 residues. This chain's CDR3 is CASSVASGTPRNEQFF. The CDR3 region has the DNA TGTGCCAGCAGCGTTGCCTCCGGGACCCCGAGGAATGAGCAGTTCTTC.

This clonotype was seen at least ten times. This rearrangement joins TRBV7-3 to TRBJ2-1; D is possibly TRBD1 (5 bases). Germline V gives CDR1 SGHTA, CDR2 FQGTGA. Trimming shortened V by 5 bases and J by 9 bases, and 14 bases separated the two germline ends. The CDR3 covers 13 residues. The chain's CDR3 is CASSGSNGAEQFF. Written as DNA, the CDR3 is TGTGCCAGCAGCGGATCTAATGGGGCTGAGCAGTTCTTC. The full variable domain, its missing parts supplied by reference TRBV7-3 and TRBJ2-1, is GAGVSQTPSNKVTEKGKYVELRCDPISGHTALYWYRQSLGQGPEFLIYFQGTGAADDSGLPNDRFFAVRPEGSVSTLKIQRTERGDSAVYLCASSGSNGAEQFFGPGTRLTVL.

There are many counts of this clonotype. J is TRBJ2-3 and V is TRBV28; 7 bases align to TRBD2. Germline V lookup: CDR1 MDHEN, CDR2 SYDVKM. This CDR3 contains 13 residues. Losses at the gene ends were 6 bases for V and 7 bases for J; bases not matched to a gene: 7. The CDR3: CASRPSGGNTQYF. The CDR3 bases are TGTGCCAGCAGACCCTCCGGGGGGAATACGCAGTATTTT.

In its sample, this clonotype was seen many times. The chain links TRBV3-1 to TRBJ2-1, with 8 nucleotides matching TRBD1. The germline gives CDR1 LGHDT, CDR2 YNNKEL (reference sequence). This CDR3 has 15 residues. The V and J ends lost 0 bases and 9 bases, in that order; junction bases with no gene match: 7. The DNA for the CDR3 is TGTGCCAGCAGCCAAGACCCCGACAGGGGTAGTGAGCAGTTCTTC. Its protein product is CASSQDPDRGSEQFF.

This clonotype has more than one count but fewer than ten. The chain carries TRBV6-1 and TRBJ1-1, with D unresolved. The CDR3 loop spans 16 amino acids. The V gene lost 4 bases and the J gene lost 2 bases, with 17 bases spanning the gap. Germline V lookup: CDR1 MNHNS, CDR2 SASEGT. For the CDR3, the DNA is TGTGCCAGCAGTGGATCCCGGGCCTTACGTAACACTGAAGCTTTCTTT. Amino acid sequence: CASSGSRALRNTEAFF.

This clonotype was observed at least ten times. The V and J genes are TRBV18 and TRBJ2-3; 8 bases are a match to TRBD1. V gave up 1 base and J gave up 0 bases; unmatched junction bases: 3. CDR1 KGHSH and CDR2 LQKENI come from the germline V gene. The CDR3 contains 16 residues. The CDR3: CASSPRGQVSTDTQYF. The CDR3 DNA is TGTGCCAGCTCACCACGGGGACAGGTCAGCACAGATACGCAGTATTTT.

Many counts were recorded for this clonotype. J is TRBJ2-1 and V is TRBV20-1; 16 bases match TRBD2. This CDR3 contains 17 residues. Germline CDR1 DFQATT, CDR2 SNEGSKA (reference sequence). V dropped 7 bases and J dropped 9; count of bases not matched to a gene: 15. The CDR3, as DNA: TGCAGTGGTAGGGGGACTAGCGGGGGGGGCTATCCCGGTGAGCAGTTCTTC. Protein product: CSGRGTSGGGYPGEQFF.

This clonotype has a handful of counts. The chain links TRBV28 to TRBJ2-1; no firm D call. This CDR3 is built from 10 residues. V was pared by 5 bases and J by 14 bases, with 10 bases between. From germline, CDR1 is MDHEN and CDR2 SYDVKM. DNA for the CDR3: TGTGCCAGCAGTGCCTTGGGGAAGTTCTTC. Translating it yields CASSALGKFF.

This clonotype was counted ten times or more. This rearrangement joins TRBV7-9 to TRBJ2-1; 8 nucleotides agree with TRBD2. Germline-derived CDR1 and CDR2 are SEHNR and FQNEAQ (reference sequence). Losses at the gene ends were 7 bases for V and 0 bases for J; bases not matched to a gene: 2. The CDR3 is 14 amino acids. CDR3 region: CASIRGGSYNEQFF. CDR3 in DNA: TGTGCCAGCATCCGGGGGGGCTCCTACAATGAGCAGTTCTTC.

The V call is TRBV12-3 or TRBV12-4, the J call TRBJ2-5; D perhaps matches TRBD2 (5 bases). V was shortened by 3 bases and J by 4 bases, with 15 bases between the two germline ends. The CDR3 covers 15 residues. The CDR3 sequence is CASSLTVGRAETQYF. Written as DNA, the CDR3 is TGTGCCAGCAGTTTGACTGTCGGGCGGGCAGAGACCCAGTACTTC.

V gene TRBV7-3 combines with J gene TRBJ1-1; TRBD1 aligns across 9 bases. V shed 4 bases and J 3 bases; nucleotides not matched to a gene: 6. Germline lookup yields CDR1 SGHTA and CDR2 FQGTGA. The CDR3 length is 15 residues. CDR3 nucleotides: TGTGCCAGCAGCTCATTACAGGGGGCTGACACTGAAGCTTTCTTT. This translates into CASSSLQGADTEAFF.